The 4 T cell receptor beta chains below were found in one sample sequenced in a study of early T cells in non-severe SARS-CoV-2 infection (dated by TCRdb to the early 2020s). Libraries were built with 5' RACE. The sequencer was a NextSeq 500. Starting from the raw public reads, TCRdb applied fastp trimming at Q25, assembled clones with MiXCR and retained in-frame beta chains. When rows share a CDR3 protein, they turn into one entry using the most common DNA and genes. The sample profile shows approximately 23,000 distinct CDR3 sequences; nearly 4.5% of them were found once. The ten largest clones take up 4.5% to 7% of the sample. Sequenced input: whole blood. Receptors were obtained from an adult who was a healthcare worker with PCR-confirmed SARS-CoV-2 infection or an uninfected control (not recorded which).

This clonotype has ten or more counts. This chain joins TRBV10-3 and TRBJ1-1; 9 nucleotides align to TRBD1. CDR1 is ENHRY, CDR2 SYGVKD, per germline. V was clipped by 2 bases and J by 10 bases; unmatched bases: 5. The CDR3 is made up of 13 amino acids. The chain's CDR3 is CAISERDRELAFF. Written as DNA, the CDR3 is TGTGCCATCAGTGAGAGGGACAGGGAATTAGCTTTCTTT.

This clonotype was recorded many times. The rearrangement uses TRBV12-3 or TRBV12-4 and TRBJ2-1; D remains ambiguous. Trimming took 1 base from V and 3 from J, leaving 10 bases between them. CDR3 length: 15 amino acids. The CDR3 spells CASSLGGLLYNEQFF. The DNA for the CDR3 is TGTGCCAGCAGTTTAGGCGGTTTACTCTACAATGAGCAGTTCTTC.

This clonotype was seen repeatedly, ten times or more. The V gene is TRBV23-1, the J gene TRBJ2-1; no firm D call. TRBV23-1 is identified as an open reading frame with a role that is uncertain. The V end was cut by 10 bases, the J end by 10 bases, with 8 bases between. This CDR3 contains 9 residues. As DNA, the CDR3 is TGCGCCAAAGGTGGCGAGCAGTTCTTC. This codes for CAKGGEQFF.

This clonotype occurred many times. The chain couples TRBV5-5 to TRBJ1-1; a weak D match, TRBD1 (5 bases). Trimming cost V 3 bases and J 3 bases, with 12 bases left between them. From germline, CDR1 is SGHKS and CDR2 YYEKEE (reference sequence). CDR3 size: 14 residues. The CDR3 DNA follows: TGTGCCAGCAGCTCCAGGCGAGGGGACACTGAAGCTTTCTTT. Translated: CASSSRRGDTEAFF.